What follows are 10 T cell receptor beta chains derived from one specimen sequenced in a study of blood T cell repertoires in COVID-19. Profiling relied on immunoSEQ multiplex PCR, and the TCRdb table lists in-frame clones only, not all of them. The data hold 130,000 to 150,000 clones, with 70% to 85% observed a single time. The sequencing input was peripheral blood. The receptors originated from a woman older than 75 with acute or convalescent COVID-19.

This rearrangement joins TRBV6-5 to TRBJ2-2, with TRBD2 as a possible D gene (6 bases). The CDR3 extends over 15 amino acids. The V gene lost 8 bases and the J gene lost 6 bases, with 19 bases spanning the gap. Germline V gene sequence: CDR1 MNHEY, CDR2 SVGAGI. CDR3 sequence (DNA): TGTGCCAGCTCCGACGGGGGAAGAACCGCCGGGGAGCTGTTTTTT. Protein: CASSDGGRTAGELFF.

The rearrangement uses TRBV15 and TRBJ1-1; unclear D gene. Germline loops: CDR1 LNHNV, CDR2 YYDKDF (reference sequence). Deletions cut 1 base from V and 0 bases from J, with 6 bases between. This CDR3 is built from 14 residues. The CDR3 sequence: CATSRGLMNTEAFF. DNA for the CDR3: TGTGCCACCAGCAGAGGGCTGATGAACACTGAAGCTTTCTTT.

This chain uses TRBV14 with TRBJ2-7; 8 nucleotides line up with TRBD2. The CDR3 runs 16 residues. The germline gives CDR1 SGHDN, CDR2 FVKESK. Trimming took 4 bases from V and 3 from J; bases not matched to a gene: 11. For the CDR3, the DNA is TGTGCCAGCAGCCGGGGGGCCCCGAGCGGGGGCTACGAGCAGTACTTC. It translates to CASSRGAPSGGYEQYF.

V is TRBV7-9 and J is TRBJ2-7; no clear D gene. The CDR3 extends over 13 amino acids. V was pared by 4 bases and J by 3 bases, with 10 bases between. The germline gives CDR1 SEHNR, CDR2 FQNEAQ (reference sequence). The CDR3 loop is CASSSPTDYEQYF. As DNA, the CDR3 is TGTGCCAGCAGCTCTCCTACAGACTACGAGCAGTACTTC. Full variable domain (rest looked up from reference TRBV7-9 and TRBJ2-7): DTGVSQNPRHKITKRGQNVTFRCDPISEHNRLYWYRQTLGQGPEFLTYFQNEAQLEKSRLLSDRFSAERPKGSFSTLEIQRTEQGDSAMYLCASSSPTDYEQYFGPGTRLTVT.

The V and J genes are TRBV28 and TRBJ1-4; D is ambiguous. V gave up 5 bases and J gave up 3 bases, with 13 bases separating them. This CDR3 spans 15 amino acids. Germline CDR1 reads MDHEN; CDR2 reads SYDVKM. The CDR3 reads CASSPAFDSNEKLFF. The CDR3 DNA reads TGTGCCAGCAGTCCCGCGTTTGACTCTAATGAAAAACTGTTTTTT.

The chain couples TRBV5-1 to TRBJ1-2; 8 bases align to TRBD1. Trimming cost V 8 bases and J 3 bases; bases outside gene matches: 6. Germline values: CDR1 SGHRS, CDR2 YFSETQ. The CDR3 runs 13 residues. The CDR3 sequence is CASSTGDDYGYTF. CDR3 DNA: TGCGCCAGTTCGACAGGGGATGACTATGGCTACACCTTC.

The chain links TRBV15 to TRBJ2-7; D perhaps matches TRBD2 (5 bases). Germline V gene lookup returns CDR1 LNHNV and CDR2 YYDKDF (reference sequence). The CDR3 spans 15 residues. Trimming took 0 bases from V and 7 from J, leaving 16 bases between them. CDR3 residues: CATSRDRGRDREQYF. Here the CDR3 DNA reads TGTGCCACCAGCAGAGACCGGGGAAGAGATCGGGAGCAGTACTTC.

The chain is built from TRBV2 and TRBJ2-1, with 8 bases lining up with TRBD2. There are 14 residues in the CDR3. Germline CDR1 SNHLY, CDR2 FYNNEI. Trimming took 7 bases from V and 7 from J; bases not matched to a gene: 9. DNA for the CDR3: TGTGCCAGCACGCGGGGGGTCCGCGGGAATGAGCAGTTCTTC. Its translation: CASTRGVRGNEQFF.

The sample holds one count of this clone. The chain combines TRBV7-9 with TRBJ2-5, with D possibly TRBD2 on 5 matching bases. The CDR3 spans 14 residues. V lost 2 bases to trimming and J lost 0 bases, with 7 bases between them. Germline CDR1 and CDR2: SEHNR and FQNEAQ (reference sequence). CDR3 amino acids: CASSLRRDQETQYF. DNA of the CDR3: TGTGCCAGCAGCTTACGGCGGGACCAAGAGACCCAGTACTTC.

This chain uses TRBV18 with TRBJ1-6; 7 bases agree with TRBD1. The length of the CDR3 is 18 residues. Germline lookup yields CDR1 KGHSH and CDR2 LQKENI. V trimming: 3 bases; J trimming: 0 bases; junction bases outside the gene matches: 8. The CDR3 is CASSPRTGASSYNSPLHF. CDR3 DNA: TGTGCCAGCTCACCTAGAACAGGGGCGAGCTCCTATAATTCACCCCTCCACTTT.